Below are 29 T cell receptor beta chains sequenced from a single sample in a study of beta chain features in type 1 diabetes. The whole isolated RNA underwent reverse transcription, so sequencing captured expressed TCRB transcripts. Libraries were prepared by immunoSEQ multiplex PCR; TCRdb keeps only in-frame clonotypes and omits some of them. Seen here are about 330,000 clones, about 11% observed once, and the top ten hold 0.015% to 0.02%. Sequencing was carried out using naive CD4+ T cells from blood. All receptors come from a woman in her twenties or thirties in good health.

The V gene is TRBV19, the J gene TRBJ1-1; TRBD1 aligns across 7 bases. Per the germline V gene, CDR1 is LNHDA and CDR2 is SQIVND (reference sequence). CDR3 length: 14 amino acids. Losses at the gene ends were 8 bases for V and 4 bases for J; bases not matched to a gene: 10. The CDR3 sequence: CASSHQAGGTEAFF. DNA of the CDR3: TGTGCCAGTTCCCACCAGGCAGGGGGCACTGAAGCTTTCTTT.

This chain links TRBV5-4 with TRBJ1-4; D possibly corresponds to TRBD1 (6 bases). The CDR3 contains 14 residues. Germline lookup yields CDR1 SGHNT and CDR2 YYREEE (reference sequence). Trimming left V 1 base short and J 2 bases short, with 6 bases between. The CDR3 DNA sequence: TGTGCCAGCAGCTTGACAGGGACTAATGAAAAACTGTTTTTT. It codes for CASSLTGTNEKLFF.

A few counts support this clone. This chain links TRBV7-9 with TRBJ2-3, with 13 bases matching TRBD2. The CDR3 sequence is 16 residues long. Germline V gives CDR1 SEHNR, CDR2 FQNEAQ (reference sequence). The J segment lost 4 bases and the V segment lost 5 bases, leaving 6 bases of the junction unmatched. DNA for the CDR3: TGTGCCAGCAGCCCCTGGACTAGCGGGAGCGCAGATACGCAGTATTTT. Its protein is CASSPWTSGSADTQYF.

This clone has more than one count but fewer than ten. The CDR3 region has the DNA TGTGCCAGCAGCAAAGTTCAGGACAGTTTCTCCTACGAGCAGTACTTC. It encodes CASSKVQDSFSYEQYF. This rearrangement joins TRBV21-1 to TRBJ2-7; TRBD1 was called by the table and not checked on the DNA. TRBV21-1 is a pseudogene. The CDR3 runs to 16 residues.

The chain has TRBV7-3 and TRBJ2-3; maybe TRBD2 (6 bases). The CDR3 runs 16 residues. The germline V gene encodes CDR1 SGHTA and CDR2 FQGTGA. Trimming cost V 0 bases and J 1 base, with 11 bases left between them. As DNA, the CDR3 is TGTGCCAGCAGCTTAACGGGACTCCAAGGCACAGATACGCAGTATTTT. It yields the protein CASSLTGLQGTDTQYF.

The chain uses TRBV2 and TRBJ2-7; D remains unclear. V lost 4 bases to trimming and J lost 2 bases, with 9 bases between them. CDR1 SNHLY and CDR2 FYNNEI come from the germline V gene. The CDR3 extends over 13 amino acids. For the CDR3, the DNA is TGTGCCAGCAGTGGGCCAGTCCCCTACGAGCAGTACTTC. This translates into CASSGPVPYEQYF.

This chain links TRBV5-5 with TRBJ2-1; TRBD2 agrees at 7 bases. CDR3 length: 14 amino acids. The junction had 7 bases not matched to a gene; V was cut back by 4 bases and J by 6 bases. Germline V lookup: CDR1 SGHKS, CDR2 YYEKEE (reference sequence). The CDR3 here is CASSPRGRGNEQFF. In DNA, the CDR3 is TGTGCCAGCAGCCCCCGAGGGAGGGGCAATGAGCAGTTCTTC. Complete variable domain (other parts from reference TRBV5-5 and TRBJ2-1): DAGVTQSPTHLIKTRGQQVTLRCSPISGHKSVSWYQQVLGQGPQFIFQYYEKEERGRGNFPDRFSARQFPNYSSELNVNALLLGDSALYLCASSPRGRGNEQFFGPGTRLTVL.

The table lists this clone with a few counts. The chain recombines TRBV29-1 with TRBJ2-1; D unclear. V was clipped by 5 bases and J by 0 bases, with 20 bases between them. The CDR3 length is 17 residues. Germline assignment: CDR1 SQVTM and CDR2 ANQGSEA. The CDR3 bases are TGCAGCGTTTTCCCATCGACTCGGGTCGGCTCCTACAATGAGCAGTTCTTC. It specifies CSVFPSTRVGSYNEQFF.

This chain connects TRBV28 to TRBJ2-7, with 9 positions matching TRBD1. This CDR3 has 14 amino acids. CDR1 and CDR2 from the germline V gene are MDHEN and SYDVKM. With 5 bases clipped from V and 3 bases from J, the junction kept 5 bases outside the gene matches. This CDR3 is CASSLGQGNYEQYF. The CDR3 nucleotides read TGTGCCAGCAGTCTCGGACAGGGGAACTACGAGCAGTACTTC.

The chain has TRBV4-3 and TRBJ1-2; TRBD1 matches 12 bases. The junction had 9 bases not matched to a gene; V was cut back by 6 bases and J by 7 bases. The CDR3 runs 15 residues. Germline CDR1 is LGHNA and CDR2 is YSLEER. The CDR3 region has the DNA TGCGCCAGCAGTTACGAGTGGGACAGGGGGCTTGGCTACACCTTC. Amino acid sequence: CASSYEWDRGLGYTF.

This clone was seen only a few times. The gene calls are TRBV6-5 and TRBJ2-5; 11 positions match TRBD1. From germline, CDR1 is MNHEY and CDR2 SVGAGI. CDR3 size: 14 residues. The ends lost 6 bases at V and 3 bases at J; junction bases unmatched: 3. In DNA form, the CDR3 reads TGTGCCAGCAGGAGGGGACAGGGGGAAGAGACCCAGTACTTC. Translation: CASRRGQGEETQYF.

V gene TRBV5-6 combines with J gene TRBJ2-4; TRBD1 might be the D (6 bases). The CDR3 has 14 amino acids. The V gene's germline CDR1 is SGHDT and CDR2 YYEEEE. V lost 0 bases to trimming and J lost 13 bases, with 17 bases between them. The CDR3: CASSLGQGPLWQYF. CDR3 nucleotide sequence: TGTGCCAGCAGCTTGGGCCAGGGGCCCTTGTGGCAGTACTTC. Full variable domain (missing parts from reference TRBV5-6 and TRBJ2-4): DAGVTQSPTHLIKTRGQQVTLRCSPKSGHDTVSWYQQALGQGPQFIFQYYEEEERQRGNFPDRFSGHQFPNYSSELNVNALLLGDSALYLCASSLGQGPLWQYFGAGTRLSVL.

A few counts support this clone. This chain uses TRBV7-9 with TRBJ1-1; D uncertain. CDR1 and CDR2 from the germline V gene are SEHNR and FQNEAQ (reference sequence). The CDR3 is made up of 13 amino acids. The germline V and J ends were trimmed by 1 base and 10 bases, with 13 bases remaining between them. This CDR3 reads CASSLERAAGAFF. The CDR3 DNA follows: TGTGCCAGCAGCTTAGAGAGGGCTGCGGGAGCTTTCTTT.

The V call is TRBV28, the J call TRBJ1-2; TRBD1 aligns across 7 bases. Germline CDR1 MDHEN, CDR2 SYDVKM. Trimming took 6 bases from V and 8 from J; bases not matched to a gene: 6. There are 12 residues in the CDR3. The CDR3 reads CASSRDRKGYTF. DNA of the CDR3: TGTGCCAGCAGCCGGGACAGAAAGGGCTACACCTTC.

This clone was counted only a few times. The CDR3 DNA reads TGCAGCGTTGGCAGACAGGGGGGTATAACCGGGGAGCTGTTTTTT. This gives the protein CSVGRQGGITGELFF. The chain combines TRBV29-1 with TRBJ2-2, with 9 bases aligning to TRBD1. V shed 4 bases, J shed 5 bases, and the junction held 8 bases outside the gene matches. Looked up from germline, CDR1 is SQVTM and CDR2 is ANQGSEA. The CDR3 has 15 residues.

The chain links TRBV19 to TRBJ2-7; 10 bases agree with TRBD1. Germline trimming cut 6 bases from V and 4 bases from J; bases unmatched to any gene: 9. This CDR3 is built from 15 residues. Germline V gene data show CDR1 as LNHDA and CDR2 as SQIVND (reference sequence). CDR3 nucleotide sequence: TGTGCCAGTAGACCCCAGTGGGACAGGGGATACGAGCAGTACTTC. Protein product: CASRPQWDRGYEQYF.

This clone was detected a few times. The CDR3 region has the DNA TGTGCCAGCAGTGAACAGGGGCAGGGCGGAGAGCCCCAGCATTTT. Translation: CASSEQGQGGEPQHF. The chain recombines TRBV2 with TRBJ1-5; perhaps TRBD1 as D (6 bases). The germline V gene has CDR1 SNHLY and CDR2 FYNNEI. The CDR3 has 15 residues. V lost 2 bases and J lost 8, with 16 bases in between. Full variable domain (missing parts from reference TRBV2 and TRBJ1-5): EPEVTQTPSHQVTQMGQEVILRCVPISNHLYFYWYRQILGQKVEFLVSFYNNEISEKSEIFDDQFSVERPDGSNFTLKIRSTKLEDSAMYFCASSEQGQGGEPQHFGDGTRLSIL.

This clone was counted a few times. The junction departs from germline at one end; a sequencing error may be responsible. This chain uses TRBV5-1 with TRBJ2-1; TRBD2 matches 11 bases. This CDR3 is 15 amino acids long. Germline V gene sequence: CDR1 SGHRS, CDR2 YFSETQ. CDR3 region: CASSVRTSGSGFSVF. In nucleotides, the CDR3 is TGCGCCAGCAGCGTACGGACTAGCGGGTCTGGATTCTCAGTCTTC.

This clone was found a few times. This sequence joins TRBV18 and TRBJ2-7; D is possibly TRBD1 (6 bases). Germline V gene lookup returns CDR1 KGHSH and CDR2 LQKENI. The CDR3 spans 16 residues. The V end lost 1 base, the J end lost 2 bases, and 15 bases lay between the germline ends. The CDR3 nucleotides read TGTGCCAGCTCACCACGCCCTCAGGGGAGACCCTACGAGCAGTACTTC. This translates into CASSPRPQGRPYEQYF. Variable domain in full (rest from reference TRBV18 and TRBJ2-7): NAGVMQNPRHLVRRRGQEARLRCSPMKGHSHVYWYRQLPEEGLKFMVYLQKENIIDESGMPKERFSAEFPKEGPSILRIQQVVRGDSAAYFCASSPRPQGRPYEQYFGPGTRLTVT.

In this sample, this clone turned up a few times. This rearrangement joins TRBV29-1 to TRBJ2-1; 9 nucleotides line up with TRBD2. The V gene end was trimmed by 5 bases and the J gene end by 7 bases; junction bases not matched to a gene: 9. CDR3 size: 14 residues. Per germline, CDR1 SQVTM and CDR2 ANQGSEA. CDR3 nucleotide sequence: TGCAGCGTTCAAGGGAGGCGGGAGGGTAATGAGCAGTTCTTC. This encodes CSVQGRREGNEQFF.

CDR3 residues: CASSALGQGRYNEQFF. The DNA for the CDR3 is TGTGCCAGCAGCGCGCTCGGACAGGGACGCTACAATGAGCAGTTCTTC. The chain is built from TRBV9 and TRBJ2-1, with 8 nucleotides matching TRBD1. CDR1 and CDR2 from the germline V gene are SGDLS and YYNGEE. V gave up 3 bases and J gave up 3 bases; unmatched junction bases: 8. The CDR3 covers 16 residues.

The V and J genes are TRBV5-1 and TRBJ1-1, with a weak D call TRBD1 (6 bases). CDR1 SGHRS and CDR2 YFSETQ come from the germline V gene. Trimming left V 0 bases short and J 4 bases short, with 13 bases between. This CDR3 has 15 residues. CDR3 loop: CASSLAGGRVTEAFF. The DNA for the CDR3 is TGCGCCAGCAGCTTGGCGGGGGGCAGGGTCACTGAAGCTTTCTTT. Full variable domain (remainder filled in from reference TRBV5-1 and TRBJ1-1): KAGVTQTPRYLIKTRGQQVTLSCSPISGHRSVSWYQQTPGQGLQFLFEYFSETQRNKGNFPGRFSGRQFSNSRSEMNVSTLELGDSALYLCASSLAGGRVTEAFFGQGTRLTVV.

The chain couples TRBV15 to TRBJ2-5, with 12 bases identical to TRBD2. The CDR3 spans 16 residues. The trim removed 3 bases at V and 4 bases at J, leaving 6 bases unmatched. Germline CDR1 reads LNHNV; CDR2 reads YYDKDF (reference sequence). This CDR3 reads CATSRILAGGRETQYF. In DNA form, the CDR3 reads TGTGCCACCAGCAGGATACTAGCGGGAGGTAGAGAGACCCAGTACTTC.

This clone was seen more than once but under ten times. The chain joins TRBV28 to TRBJ2-6, with 12 positions matching TRBD2. This CDR3 spans 20 amino acids. Germline CDR1 and CDR2: MDHEN and SYDVKM. The J segment lost 0 bases and the V segment lost 5 bases, leaving 11 bases of the junction unmatched. The CDR3 sequence: CASSRLAGGPLVSGANVLTF. As DNA, the CDR3 is TGTGCCAGCAGTCGGCTAGCGGGAGGGCCCTTAGTCTCTGGGGCCAACGTCCTGACTTTC.

CDR3 protein: CASSSVDPEQFF. The CDR3 coding sequence is TGTGCCAGCAGCTCCGTAGATCCGGAGCAGTTCTTC. This chain links TRBV7-2 with TRBJ2-1; the D is unclear. Germline V gives CDR1 SGHTA, CDR2 FQGNSA. This CDR3 contains 12 residues. V lost 4 bases, J lost 10 bases, and 11 bases lay in between.

The chain links TRBV9 to TRBJ1-1, with 10 bases identical to TRBD1. Germline-derived CDR1 and CDR2 are SGDLS and YYNGEE. CDR3 size: 14 residues. V was clipped by 0 bases and J by 6 bases; unmatched bases: 2. The CDR3 sequence: CASSVDGTGAEAFF. Here the CDR3 DNA reads TGTGCCAGCAGCGTAGATGGGACAGGGGCTGAAGCTTTCTTT.

V gene TRBV10-3 combines with J gene TRBJ1-1; 9 bases agree with TRBD1. Unmatched junction bases numbered 7, after V lost 3 bases and J lost 5 bases. This CDR3 has 15 amino acids. Germline CDR1 reads ENHRY; CDR2 reads SYGVKD. The DNA for the CDR3 is TGTGCCATCAGTGAACCCTCCGGGACAGGGACTGAAGCTTTCTTT. Translation gives CAISEPSGTGTEAFF.

This clone came up a few times. The chain couples TRBV28 to TRBJ1-5; possibly TRBD1 for D (5 bases). CDR3 size: 14 residues. V was pared by 7 bases and J by 8 bases, with 18 bases between. CDR1 is MDHEN, CDR2 SYDVKM, per germline. The chain's CDR3 is CASTFMGLGEPQHF. CDR3 DNA: TGTGCCAGCACCTTTATGGGGCTTGGGGAGCCCCAGCATTTT.

This clone was observed a handful of times. CDR3 in DNA: TGTGCCATCAGCAGGACAGCTAGCACAGATACGCAGTATTTT. Protein sequence: CAISRTASTDTQYF. The V and J genes are TRBV10-3 and TRBJ2-3, with a weak D call TRBD1 (6 bases). CDR3 length equals 14 residues. Germline V gives CDR1 ENHRY, CDR2 SYGVKD. The V gene lost 6 bases and the J gene lost 0 bases, with 10 bases spanning the gap.